The clone carrying this T cell receptor (beta chain) showed up just a few times. This specimen comes from a study of identical twins. This CDR3 contains 14 residues. The ends were cut back, 4 bases at V and 4 bases at J, with 14 bases in the middle. Germline values: CDR1 SGDLS, CDR2 YYNGEE. TCRdb ran MiXCR on the 5' RACE reads and lists one entry per CDR3 protein. The profile shows approximately 500,000 distinct CDR3 sequences, around 24% of them singletons. Separately, the same data were catalogued under a study of T cells expressing NK-cell markers. According to that study: The TCR beta repertoires were obtained from sorted CD3+CD56+NKG2C+, CD3+CD56+NKG2C- and CD3+CD56-NKG2C+ T cells.

V and J are TRBV9 and TRBJ2-5; TRBD2 might be the D (6 bases). The TCR comes from a young woman in good health. The source material was CD4+ T cells sorted from blood. The CDR3 DNA is TGTGCCAGCAGCACGGGACTTAGTGGAGAGACCCAGTACTTC. Encoded protein: CASSTGLSGETQYF.